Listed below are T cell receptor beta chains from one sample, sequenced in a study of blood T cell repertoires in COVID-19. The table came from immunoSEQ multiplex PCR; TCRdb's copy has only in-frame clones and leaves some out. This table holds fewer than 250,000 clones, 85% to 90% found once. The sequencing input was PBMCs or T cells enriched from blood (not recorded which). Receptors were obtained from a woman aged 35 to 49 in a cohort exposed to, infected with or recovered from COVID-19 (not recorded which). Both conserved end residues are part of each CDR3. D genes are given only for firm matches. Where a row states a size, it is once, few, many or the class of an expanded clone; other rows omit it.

cdr3_aa: CASSLGVGARAYGYTF; cdr3_nt: TGTGCCAGCAGCTTGGGTGTGGGGGCTCGCGCCTATGGCTACACCTTC; j_call: TRBJ1-2; clone_size: NA; d_call: NA; cdr3_length: 16; v_call: TRBV5-6
cdr3_aa: CASSFSRGELFF; cdr3_nt: TGTGCCAGCAGCTTTTCTAGGGGGGAGCTGTTTTTT; j_call: TRBJ2-2; clone_size: few; d_call: NA; cdr3_length: 12; v_call: TRBV7-2
cdr3_aa: CASRIDFRSNQPQHF; cdr3_nt: TGTGCCAGCAGAATAGACTTCAGAAGCAATCAGCCCCAGCATTTT; j_call: TRBJ1-5; clone_size: NA; d_call: NA; cdr3_length: 15; v_call: TRBV27
cdr3_aa: CASSIARFSNQPQHF; cdr3_nt: TGTGCCAGTAGTATAGCCAGGTTTAGCAATCAGCCCCAGCATTTT; j_call: TRBJ1-5; clone_size: NA; d_call: NA; cdr3_length: 15; v_call: TRBV19
cdr3_aa: CASSESVTGNQPQHF; cdr3_nt: TGCGCCAGCAGTGAGTCAGTAACGGGAAATCAGCCCCAGCATTTT; j_call: TRBJ1-5; clone_size: NA; d_call: NA; cdr3_length: 15; v_call: TRBV10-2
cdr3_aa: CASSHASLANYNEQFF; cdr3_nt: TGTGCCAGCAGCCACGCATCCCTAGCTAACTACAATGAGCAGTTCTTC; j_call: TRBJ2-1; clone_size: NA; d_call: NA; cdr3_length: 16; v_call: TRBV3-1/TRBV3-2
cdr3_aa: CASSFGGASEQYF; cdr3_nt: TGTGCCAGCAGCTTCGGGGGGGCCTCCGAGCAGTACTTC; j_call: TRBJ2-7; clone_size: NA; d_call: TRBD2; cdr3_length: 13; v_call: TRBV7-8
cdr3_aa: CASSAGTGDYGYTF; cdr3_nt: TGTGCCAGCAGCGCAGGGACAGGGGACTATGGCTACACCTTC; j_call: TRBJ1-2; clone_size: NA; d_call: TRBD1; cdr3_length: 14; v_call: TRBV11-2
cdr3_aa: CASSYGFGRGQRDYEQYF; cdr3_nt: TGTGCCAGCAGTTACGGATTCGGTAGGGGTCAGCGGGACTACGAGCAGTACTTC; j_call: TRBJ2-7; clone_size: once; d_call: TRBD2; cdr3_length: 18; v_call: TRBV6-2/TRBV6-3
cdr3_aa: CASTTMTDTAYEQYF; cdr3_nt: TGTGCCAGCACCACAATGACAGATACAGCCTACGAGCAGTACTTC; j_call: TRBJ2-7; clone_size: NA; d_call: NA; cdr3_length: 15; v_call: TRBV6-5
cdr3_aa: CASSPGDRGKTNEKLFF; cdr3_nt: TGTGCCAGCAGCCCCGGGGACAGGGGGAAGACTAATGAAAAACTGTTTTTT; j_call: TRBJ1-4; clone_size: NA; d_call: TRBD1; cdr3_length: 17; v_call: TRBV9
cdr3_aa: CASSSLGLGPNEQYF; cdr3_nt: TGTGCCAGCAGTTCCTTAGGACTAGGACCGAACGAGCAGTACTTC; j_call: TRBJ2-7; clone_size: NA; d_call: TRBD2; cdr3_length: 15; v_call: TRBV27
cdr3_aa: CASSPSQGSNQPQHF; cdr3_nt: TGCGCCAGCAGCCCAAGCCAGGGTAGCAATCAGCCCCAGCATTTT; j_call: TRBJ1-5; clone_size: few; d_call: NA; cdr3_length: 15; v_call: TRBV4-1
cdr3_aa: CASSFRSSYEQYF; cdr3_nt: TGTGCCAGCAGCTTTAGGAGCTCCTACGAGCAGTACTTC; j_call: TRBJ2-7; clone_size: NA; d_call: NA; cdr3_length: 13; v_call: TRBV7-8
cdr3_aa: CASSHELSDGGRLASYTF; cdr3_nt: TGCGCCAGCAGCCATGAGTTATCCGACGGAGGGAGGCTCGCAAGCTACACCTTC; j_call: TRBJ1-2; clone_size: NA; d_call: NA; cdr3_length: 18; v_call: TRBV4-1
cdr3_aa: CAIVQAPTDTQYF; cdr3_nt: TGTGCCATCGTACAGGCTCCCACAGATACGCAGTATTTT; j_call: TRBJ2-3; clone_size: NA; d_call: NA; cdr3_length: 13; v_call: TRBV10-3